The table lists the clone carrying this T cell receptor beta chain with a few counts. The antigen remains undetermined. The sample is drawn from a study of T cells after yellow fever vaccination. Study-wide findings and caveats: Most primary-vaccination clones recurred post-booster (roughly 96% CD4, around 90% CD8).

This CDR3 has 16 amino acids. With 6 bases clipped from V and 4 bases from J, the junction kept 11 bases outside the gene matches. CDR1 and CDR2 from the germline V gene are SGHRS and YFSETQ. MiXCR was run by TCRdb on the 5' RACE reads, yielding one entry per CDR3 protein. The sample comprises about 350,000 distinct CDR3 sequences, over 4% of which are singletons, and approximately 25% rests with the top ten. The V call is TRBV5-1, the J call TRBJ2-2; 8 positions agree with TRBD1. The receptor was derived from a man younger than 35 who received the YFV17D yellow fever vaccine. This specimen was PBMCs, taken 5 days after the yellow fever booster vaccination. The CDR3 DNA reads TGCGCCAGCACCCCGCCAGGGGGCTCGGGCACCGGGGAGCTGTTTTTT. Protein product: CASTPPGGSGTGELFF.